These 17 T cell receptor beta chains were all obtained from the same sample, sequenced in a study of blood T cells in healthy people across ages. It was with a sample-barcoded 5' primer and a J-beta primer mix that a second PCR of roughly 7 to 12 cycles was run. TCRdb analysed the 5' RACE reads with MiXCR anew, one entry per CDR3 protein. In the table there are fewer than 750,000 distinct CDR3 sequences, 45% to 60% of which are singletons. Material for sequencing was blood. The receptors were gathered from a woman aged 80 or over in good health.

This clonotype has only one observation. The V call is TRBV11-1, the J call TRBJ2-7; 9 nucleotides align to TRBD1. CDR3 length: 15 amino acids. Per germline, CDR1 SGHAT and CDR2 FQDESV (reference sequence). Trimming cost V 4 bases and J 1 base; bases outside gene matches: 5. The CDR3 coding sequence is TGTGCCAGCAGCTCCATGGGGACAGGGTCCTACGAGCAGTACTTC. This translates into CASSSMGTGSYEQYF.

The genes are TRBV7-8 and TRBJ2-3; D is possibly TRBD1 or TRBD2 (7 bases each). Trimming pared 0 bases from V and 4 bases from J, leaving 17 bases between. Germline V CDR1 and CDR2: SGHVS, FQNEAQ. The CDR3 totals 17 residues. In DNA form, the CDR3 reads TGTGCCAGCAGCTTAGCCCGAGCAGGGGGGGAGGCAGATACGCAGTATTTT. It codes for CASSLARAGGEADTQYF. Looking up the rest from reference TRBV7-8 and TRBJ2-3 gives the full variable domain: GAGVSQSPRYKVAKRGQDVALRCDPISGHVSLFWYQQALGQGPEFLTYFQNEAQLDKSGLPSDRFFAERPEGSVSTLKIQRTQQEDSAVYLCASSLARAGGEADTQYFGPGTRLTVL.

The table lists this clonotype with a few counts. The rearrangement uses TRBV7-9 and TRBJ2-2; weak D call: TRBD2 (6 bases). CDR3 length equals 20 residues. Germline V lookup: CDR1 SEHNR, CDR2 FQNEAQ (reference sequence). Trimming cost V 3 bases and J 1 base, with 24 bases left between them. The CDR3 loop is CASSFPLSLGRGKNTGELFF. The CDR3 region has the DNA TGTGCCAGCAGCTTCCCCCTGTCCCTCGGGCGGGGCAAGAACACCGGGGAGCTGTTTTTT.

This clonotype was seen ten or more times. This chain's CDR3 is CSVGGLASDREQFF. DNA for the CDR3: TGCAGCGTTGGGGGACTAGCGTCGGATAGGGAGCAGTTCTTC. The chain uses TRBV29-1 and TRBJ2-1; the match to TRBD2 covers 10 bases. CDR3 length: 14 residues. J lost 10 bases, V lost 4 bases, and 10 bases had no gene match. Germline loops: CDR1 SQVTM, CDR2 ANQGSEA.

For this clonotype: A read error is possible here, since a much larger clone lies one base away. CDR3 sequence reads: CASSVRGAGETQYF. Written as DNA, the CDR3 is TGTGCCAGCAGCGTAAGGGGGGCTGGAGAGACCCAGTACTTC. The chain has TRBV7-3 and TRBJ2-5; D tentatively reads TRBD1 or TRBD2 (6 bases each). V lost 5 bases and J 4 bases, leaving 14 bases between the germline ends. The germline V gene has CDR1 SGHTA and CDR2 FQGTGA. The CDR3 is made up of 14 amino acids.

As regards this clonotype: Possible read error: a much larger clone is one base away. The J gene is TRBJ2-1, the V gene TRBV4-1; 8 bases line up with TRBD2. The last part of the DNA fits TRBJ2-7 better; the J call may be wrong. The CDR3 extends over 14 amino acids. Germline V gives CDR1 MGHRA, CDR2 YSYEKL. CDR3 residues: CASGGGTTYNEQYF. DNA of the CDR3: TGCGCCAGCGGCGGGGGGACTACCTACAATGAGCAGTACTTC.

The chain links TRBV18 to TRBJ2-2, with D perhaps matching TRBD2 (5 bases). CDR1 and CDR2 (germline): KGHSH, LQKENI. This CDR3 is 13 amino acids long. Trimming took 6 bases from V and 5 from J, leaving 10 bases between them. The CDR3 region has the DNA TGTGCCAGCTCGCGGGCCTCAACCGGGGAGCTGTTTTTT. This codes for CASSRASTGELFF.

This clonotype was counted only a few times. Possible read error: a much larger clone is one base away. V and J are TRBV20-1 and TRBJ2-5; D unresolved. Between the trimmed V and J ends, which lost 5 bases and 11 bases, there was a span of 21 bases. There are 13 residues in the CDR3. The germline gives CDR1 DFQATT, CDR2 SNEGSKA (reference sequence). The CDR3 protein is CSALAPTKTEQYF. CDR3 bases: TGCAGTGCTCTGGCCCCCACGAAAACTGAGCAGTACTTC.

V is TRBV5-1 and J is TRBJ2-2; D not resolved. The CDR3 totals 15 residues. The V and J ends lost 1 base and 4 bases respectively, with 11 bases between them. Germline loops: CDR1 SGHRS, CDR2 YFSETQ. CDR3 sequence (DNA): TGCGCCAGCAGCTTGCCGCCAGCAGGCACCGGGGAGCTGTTTTTT. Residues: CASSLPPAGTGELFF. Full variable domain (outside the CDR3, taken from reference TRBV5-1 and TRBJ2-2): KAGVTQTPRYLIKTRGQQVTLSCSPISGHRSVSWYQQTPGQGLQFLFEYFSETQRNKGNFPGRFSGRQFSNSRSEMNVSTLELGDSALYLCASSLPPAGTGELFFGEGSRLTVL.

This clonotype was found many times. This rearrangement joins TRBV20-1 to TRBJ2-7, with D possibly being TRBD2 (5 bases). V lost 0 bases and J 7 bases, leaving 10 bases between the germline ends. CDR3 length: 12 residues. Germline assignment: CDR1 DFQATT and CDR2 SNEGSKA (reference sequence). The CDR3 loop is CSARDFTSEQYF. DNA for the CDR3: TGCAGTGCTAGAGACTTTACTAGTGAGCAGTACTTC.

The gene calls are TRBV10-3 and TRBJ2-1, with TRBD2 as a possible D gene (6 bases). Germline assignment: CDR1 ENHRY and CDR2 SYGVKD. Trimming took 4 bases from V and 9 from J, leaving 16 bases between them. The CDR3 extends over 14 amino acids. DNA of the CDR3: TGTGCCATCAGTGGGGGCATAGCCGGGAGTGAGCAGTTCTTC. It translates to CAISGGIAGSEQFF.

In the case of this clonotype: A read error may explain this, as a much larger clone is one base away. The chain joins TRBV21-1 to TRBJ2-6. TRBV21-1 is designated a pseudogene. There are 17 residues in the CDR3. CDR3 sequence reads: CASSKESWLSGANVLTF. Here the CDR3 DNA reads TGTGCCAGCAGCAAAGAGTCGTGGCTCTCTGGGGCCAACGTCCTGACTTTC.

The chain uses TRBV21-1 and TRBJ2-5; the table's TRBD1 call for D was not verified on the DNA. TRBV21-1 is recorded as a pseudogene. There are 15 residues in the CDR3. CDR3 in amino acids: CASSLAGQPCETQYF. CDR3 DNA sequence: TGTGCCAGCAGCCTCGCGGGACAGCCTTGCGAGACCCAGTACTTC.

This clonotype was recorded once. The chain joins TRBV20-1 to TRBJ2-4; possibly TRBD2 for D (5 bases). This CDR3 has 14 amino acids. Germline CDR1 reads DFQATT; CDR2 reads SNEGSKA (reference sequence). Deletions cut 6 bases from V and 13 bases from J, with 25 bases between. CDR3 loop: CSAKDDPSGNEQYF. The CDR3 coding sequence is TGCAGTGCCAAGGACGACCCTTCGGGAAATGAGCAGTACTTC.

The CDR3 sequence is CAWSGSGGTSYNEQFF. CDR3 bases: TGTGCCTGGAGTGGTAGCGGGGGAACCTCCTACAATGAGCAGTTCTTC. This chain connects TRBV30 to TRBJ2-1; 9 bases fit TRBD2. Germline V gene sequence: CDR1 GTSNPN, CDR2 SVGIG (reference sequence). Trimming took 1 base from V and 0 from J; bases not matched to a gene: 4. The CDR3 is 16 residues long.

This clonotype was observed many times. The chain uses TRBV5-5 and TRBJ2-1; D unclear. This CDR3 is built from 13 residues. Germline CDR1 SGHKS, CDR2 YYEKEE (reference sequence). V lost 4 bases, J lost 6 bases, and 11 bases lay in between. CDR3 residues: CASSPQILNEQFF. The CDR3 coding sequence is TGTGCCAGCAGCCCCCAGATCCTCAATGAGCAGTTCTTC.

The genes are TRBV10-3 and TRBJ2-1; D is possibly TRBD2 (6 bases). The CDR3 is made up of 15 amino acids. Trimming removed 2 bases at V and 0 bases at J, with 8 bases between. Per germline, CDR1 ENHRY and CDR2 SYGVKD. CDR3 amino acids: CAISEMGGSYNEQFF. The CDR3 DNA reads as TGTGCCATCAGTGAGATGGGGGGCTCCTACAATGAGCAGTTCTTC.